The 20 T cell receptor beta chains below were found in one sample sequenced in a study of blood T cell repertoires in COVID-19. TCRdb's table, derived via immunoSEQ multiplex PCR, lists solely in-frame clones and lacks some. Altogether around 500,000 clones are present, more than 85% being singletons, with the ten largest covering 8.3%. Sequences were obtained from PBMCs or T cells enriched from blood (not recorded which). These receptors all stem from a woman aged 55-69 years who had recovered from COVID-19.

CDR3 nucleotides: TGTGCCAGCTCACCCACCTACTCGGACGGGACCTACGAGCAGTACGTC. Residues: CASSPTYSDGTYEQYV. V is TRBV18 and J is TRBJ2-7, with D possibly matching TRBD2 (5 bases). Deletions cut 3 bases from V and 2 bases from J, with 17 bases between. Germline lookup yields CDR1 KGHSH and CDR2 LQKENI. CDR3 length: 16 amino acids.

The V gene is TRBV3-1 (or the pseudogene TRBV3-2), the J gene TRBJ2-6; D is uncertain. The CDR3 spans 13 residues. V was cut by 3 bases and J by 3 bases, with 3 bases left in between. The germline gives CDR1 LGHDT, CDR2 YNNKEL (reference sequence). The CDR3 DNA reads TGTGCCAGCAGCCATTATGGGGCCAACGTCCTGACTTTC. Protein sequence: CASSHYGANVLTF.

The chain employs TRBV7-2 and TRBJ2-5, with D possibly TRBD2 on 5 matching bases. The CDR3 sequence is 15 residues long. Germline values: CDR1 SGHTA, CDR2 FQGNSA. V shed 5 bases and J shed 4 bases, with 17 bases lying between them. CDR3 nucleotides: TGTGCCAGCAGCCTAATACGTCCGGGGAGAGAGACCCAGTACTTC. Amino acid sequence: CASSLIRPGRETQYF.

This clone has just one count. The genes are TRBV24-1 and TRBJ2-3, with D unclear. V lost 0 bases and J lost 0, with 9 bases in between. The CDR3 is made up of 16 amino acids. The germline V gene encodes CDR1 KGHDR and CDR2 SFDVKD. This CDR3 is CATSDLAPTSTDTQYF. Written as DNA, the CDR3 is TGTGCCACCAGTGATTTGGCACCTACTAGCACAGATACGCAGTATTTT.

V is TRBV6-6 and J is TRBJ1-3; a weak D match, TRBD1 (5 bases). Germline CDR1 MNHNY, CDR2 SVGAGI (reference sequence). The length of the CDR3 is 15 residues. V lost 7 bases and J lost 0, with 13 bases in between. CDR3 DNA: TGTGCCAGCACCAACCTACAGGTCTCTGGAAACACCATATATTTT. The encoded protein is CASTNLQVSGNTIYF.

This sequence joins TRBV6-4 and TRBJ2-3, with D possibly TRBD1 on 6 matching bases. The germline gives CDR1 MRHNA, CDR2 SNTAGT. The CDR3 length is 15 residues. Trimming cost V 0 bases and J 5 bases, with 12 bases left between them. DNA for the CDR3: TGTGCCAGCAGTGACTCGGGGCCAGGGGAAGATACGCAGTATTTT. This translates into CASSDSGPGEDTQYF.

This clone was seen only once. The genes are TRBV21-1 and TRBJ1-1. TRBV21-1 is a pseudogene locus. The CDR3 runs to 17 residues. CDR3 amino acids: CASSKARRSDRHTEAFF. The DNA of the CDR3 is TGTGCCAGCAGCAAAGCGAGGAGGTCAGATCGCCACACTGAAGCTTTCTTT.

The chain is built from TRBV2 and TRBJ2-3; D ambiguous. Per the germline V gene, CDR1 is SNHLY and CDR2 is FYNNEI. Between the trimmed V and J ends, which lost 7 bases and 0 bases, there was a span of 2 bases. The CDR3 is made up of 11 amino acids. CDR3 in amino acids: CASTSTDTQYF. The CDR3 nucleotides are TGTGCCAGCACTAGCACAGATACGCAGTATTTT.

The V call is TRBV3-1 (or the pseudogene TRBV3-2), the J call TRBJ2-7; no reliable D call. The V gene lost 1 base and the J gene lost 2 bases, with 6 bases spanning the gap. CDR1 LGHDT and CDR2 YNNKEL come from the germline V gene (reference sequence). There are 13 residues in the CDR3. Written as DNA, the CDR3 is TGTGCCAGCAGCCAAGCATGGCCCTACGAGCAGTACTTC. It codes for CASSQAWPYEQYF.

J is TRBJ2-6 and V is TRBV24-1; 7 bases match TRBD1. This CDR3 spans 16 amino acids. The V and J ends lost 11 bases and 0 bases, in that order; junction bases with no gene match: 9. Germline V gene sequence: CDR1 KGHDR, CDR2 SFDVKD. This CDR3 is CAIGQASLSGANVLTF. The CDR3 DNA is TGTGCCATCGGACAGGCCTCCCTCTCTGGGGCCAACGTCCTGACTTTC.

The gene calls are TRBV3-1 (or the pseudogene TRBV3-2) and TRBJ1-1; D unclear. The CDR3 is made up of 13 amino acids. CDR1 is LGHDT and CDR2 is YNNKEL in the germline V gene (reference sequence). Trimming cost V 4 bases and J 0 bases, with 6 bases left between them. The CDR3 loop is CASSPPMNTEAFF. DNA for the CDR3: TGTGCCAGCAGCCCCCCCATGAACACTGAAGCTTTCTTT.

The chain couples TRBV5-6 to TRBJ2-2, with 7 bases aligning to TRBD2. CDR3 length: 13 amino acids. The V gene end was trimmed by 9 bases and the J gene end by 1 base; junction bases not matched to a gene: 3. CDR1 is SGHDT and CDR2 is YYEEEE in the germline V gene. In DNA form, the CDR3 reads TGTGCCACCAAGCGGGGGAACACCGGGGAGCTGTTTTTT. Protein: CATKRGNTGELFF.

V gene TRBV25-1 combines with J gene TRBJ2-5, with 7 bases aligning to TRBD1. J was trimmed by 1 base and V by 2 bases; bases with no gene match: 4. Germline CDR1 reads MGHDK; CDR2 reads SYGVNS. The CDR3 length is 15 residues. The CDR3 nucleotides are TGTGCCAGCAGTGAAGGCAGGGGGTTCCAAGAGACCCAGTACTTC. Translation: CASSEGRGFQETQYF.

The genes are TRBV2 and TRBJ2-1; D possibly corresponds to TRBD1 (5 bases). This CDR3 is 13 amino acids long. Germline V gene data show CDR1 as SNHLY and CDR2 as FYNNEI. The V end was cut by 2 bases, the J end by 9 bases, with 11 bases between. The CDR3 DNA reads TGTGCCAGCAGTGAATATATTAGGGGTGAGCAGTTCTTC. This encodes CASSEYIRGEQFF.

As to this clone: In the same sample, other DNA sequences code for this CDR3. CDR3 protein: CASSGGQGNTEAFF. CDR3 coding DNA: TGCGCCAGCAGCGGAGGACAGGGGAACACTGAAGCTTTCTTT. The genes are TRBV5-1 and TRBJ1-1; 8 nucleotides line up with TRBD1. The CDR3 contains 14 residues. V trimming: 4 bases; J trimming: 1 base; junction bases outside the gene matches: 3. Germline assignment: CDR1 SGHRS and CDR2 YFSETQ.

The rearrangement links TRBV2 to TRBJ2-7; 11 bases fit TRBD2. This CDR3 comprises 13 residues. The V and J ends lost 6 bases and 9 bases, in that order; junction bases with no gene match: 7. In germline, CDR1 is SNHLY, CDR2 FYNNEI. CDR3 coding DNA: TGTGCCAGCAGCCCTAGCGGGGGGACCGCGCAGTACTTC. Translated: CASSPSGGTAQYF. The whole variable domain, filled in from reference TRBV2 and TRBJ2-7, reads EPEVTQTPSHQVTQMGQEVILRCVPISNHLYFYWYRQILGQKVEFLVSFYNNEISEKSEIFDDQFSVERPDGSNFTLKIRSTKLEDSAMYFCASSPSGGTAQYFGPGTRLTVT.

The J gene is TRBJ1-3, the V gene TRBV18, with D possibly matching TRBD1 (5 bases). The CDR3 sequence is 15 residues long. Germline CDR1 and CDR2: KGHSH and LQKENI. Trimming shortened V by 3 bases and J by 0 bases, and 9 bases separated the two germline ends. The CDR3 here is CASSPRDGSGNTIYF. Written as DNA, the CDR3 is TGTGCCAGCTCACCGCGGGACGGCTCTGGAAACACCATATATTTT.

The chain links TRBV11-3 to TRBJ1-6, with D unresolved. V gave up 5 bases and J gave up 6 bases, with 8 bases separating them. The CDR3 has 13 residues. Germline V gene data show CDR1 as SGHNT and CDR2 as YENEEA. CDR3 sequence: CASSLQINSPLHF. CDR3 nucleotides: TGTGCCAGCAGCCTACAGATTAATTCACCCCTCCACTTT.

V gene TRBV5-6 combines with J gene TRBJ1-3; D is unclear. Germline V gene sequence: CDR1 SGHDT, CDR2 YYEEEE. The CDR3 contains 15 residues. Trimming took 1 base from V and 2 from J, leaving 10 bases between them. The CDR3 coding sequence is TGTGCCAGCAGCTTGTGGGCAGCACCTGGAAACACCATATATTTT. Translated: CASSLWAAPGNTIYF.

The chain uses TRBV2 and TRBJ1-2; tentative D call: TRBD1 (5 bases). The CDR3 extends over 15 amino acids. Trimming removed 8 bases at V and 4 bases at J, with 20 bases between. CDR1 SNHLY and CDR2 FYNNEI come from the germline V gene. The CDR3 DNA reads TGTGCCAGCGCCCAACCGGAGGGAAGGGGCTATGGCTACACCTTC. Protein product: CASAQPEGRGYGYTF.